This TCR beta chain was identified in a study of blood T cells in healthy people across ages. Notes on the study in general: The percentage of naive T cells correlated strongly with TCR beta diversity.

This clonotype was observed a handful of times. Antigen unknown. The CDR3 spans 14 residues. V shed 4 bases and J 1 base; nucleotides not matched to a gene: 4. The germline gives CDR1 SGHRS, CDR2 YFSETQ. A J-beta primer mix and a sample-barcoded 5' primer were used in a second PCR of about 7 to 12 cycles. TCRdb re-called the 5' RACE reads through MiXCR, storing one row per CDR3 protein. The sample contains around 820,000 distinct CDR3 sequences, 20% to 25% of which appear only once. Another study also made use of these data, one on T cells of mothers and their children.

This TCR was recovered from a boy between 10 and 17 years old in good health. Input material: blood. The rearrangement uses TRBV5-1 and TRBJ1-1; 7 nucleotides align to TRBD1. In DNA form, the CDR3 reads TGCGCCAGCAGCCGACAGGGACAGAACACTGAAGCTTTCTTT. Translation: CASSRQGQNTEAFF.